Presented here are 13 T cell receptor beta chains from one specimen sequenced in a study of T cells in Graves' hyperthyroidism and ophthalmopathy. RNA transcripts were the template for amplifying TCR beta CDR3 regions. Initially, a first-round RT-PCR of the TCR CDR3 employed the HTBI primer set. Via MiXCR, TCRdb re-called the multiplex PCR reads, giving one row per CDR3 protein. The data show approximately 640,000 distinct CDR3 sequences, around 16% seen once. The sequencing input was blood. The receptors were gathered from a woman aged 25 to 39 with Graves' hyperthyroidism.

The chain uses TRBV19 and TRBJ1-1; D is ambiguous. The CDR3 length is 13 residues. The germline V gene has CDR1 LNHDA and CDR2 SQIVND (reference sequence). V dropped 3 bases and J dropped 5 bases, with 10 bases sitting between them. The CDR3 loop reads CASSIGMRTEAFF. The CDR3 region has the DNA TGTGCCAGTAGTATTGGGATGAGGACTGAAGCTTTCTTT.

This clonotype was recorded at least ten times. The chain uses TRBV20-1 and TRBJ2-7; no clear D. The germline V and J ends were trimmed by 0 bases and 5 bases, with 2 bases remaining between them. Per germline, CDR1 DFQATT and CDR2 SNEGSKA (reference sequence). The length of the CDR3 is 10 residues. The CDR3 region is CSAREDEQYF. CDR3 bases: TGCAGTGCTAGAGAGGACGAGCAGTACTTC.

This clonotype appeared many times. The chain couples TRBV28 to TRBJ1-5; TRBD1 agrees at 9 bases. This CDR3 is 16 amino acids long. After removal of 5 bases from V and 3 bases from J, the junction contained 8 bases not matched to a gene. CDR1 is MDHEN and CDR2 is SYDVKM in the germline V gene. Here the CDR3 reads CASSTEQGAPNQPQHF. CDR3 sequence (DNA): TGTGCCAGCAGTACCGAACAGGGGGCCCCCAATCAGCCCCAGCATTTT.

This clonotype has more than one count but fewer than ten. The chain combines TRBV9 with TRBJ2-1; 9 bases agree with TRBD2. Germline V gives CDR1 SGDLS, CDR2 YYNGEE. With V trimmed by 2 bases and J by 4 bases, 7 bases remained unmatched. The CDR3 loop spans 16 amino acids. DNA for the CDR3: TGTGCCAGCAGCGTGAGGGGACTAGCAGCTTACAATGAGCAGTTCTTC. Amino acid sequence: CASSVRGLAAYNEQFF. The full variable domain, rest sourced from reference TRBV9 and TRBJ2-1, is DSGVTQTPKHLITATGQRVTLRCSPRSGDLSVYWYQQSLDQGLQFLIQYYNGEERAKGNILERFSAQQFPDLHSELNLSSLELGDSALYFCASSVRGLAAYNEQFFGPGTRLTVL.

This clonotype occurred many times. The chain combines TRBV28 with TRBJ2-7; D not resolved. Germline V gene data show CDR1 as MDHEN and CDR2 as SYDVKM. The CDR3 extends over 13 amino acids. V was shortened by 1 base and J by 1 base, with 5 bases between the two germline ends. The CDR3 DNA sequence: TGTGCCAGCAGTTTATCCAGATCCTACGAGCAGTACTTC. It encodes CASSLSRSYEQYF.

This clonotype was seen a handful of times. The J gene is TRBJ2-7, the V gene TRBV29-1; the match to TRBD1 covers 8 bases. Germline V gene sequence: CDR1 SQVTM, CDR2 ANQGSEA. V lost 4 bases to trimming and J lost 4 bases; unmatched junction nucleotides: 9. This CDR3 contains 14 residues. The CDR3 coding sequence is TGCAGCGTTGCAGAAAGGACAGGGAGGTACGAGCAGTACTTC. Its protein is CSVAERTGRYEQYF.

This clonotype was seen repeatedly, ten times or more. The chain carries TRBV2 and TRBJ1-5; D gene uncertain. This CDR3 comprises 13 residues. V lost 6 bases and J 2 bases, leaving 8 bases between the germline ends. CDR1 is SNHLY, CDR2 FYNNEI, per germline. DNA for the CDR3: TGTGCCAGCAGCTTCGCCCGCAATCAGCCCCAGCATTTT. Translating it yields CASSFARNQPQHF.

V usage is TRBV20-1 and J usage is TRBJ2-1, with D unclear. The CDR3 is 13 amino acids. Germline V gene sequence: CDR1 DFQATT, CDR2 SNEGSKA (reference sequence). The V end lost 3 bases, the J end lost 0 bases, and 6 bases lay between the germline ends. As DNA, the CDR3 is TGCAGTGCTAGGACGTACTCCTACAATGAGCAGTTCTTC. Residues: CSARTYSYNEQFF.

The V call is TRBV5-4, the J call TRBJ2-5; the D is unclear. CDR1 is SGHNT and CDR2 is YYREEE in the germline V gene (reference sequence). Between the trimmed V and J ends, which lost 2 bases and 2 bases, there was a span of 7 bases. This CDR3 comprises 13 residues. CDR3 nucleotides: TGTGCCAGCAGCTTCCGGCTACAAGAGACCCAGTACTTC. This sequence encodes CASSFRLQETQYF.

This clonotype was seen repeatedly, ten times or more. This rearrangement joins TRBV29-1 to TRBJ2-7; perhaps TRBD1 as D (5 bases). The CDR3 runs to 14 residues. Germline values: CDR1 SQVTM, CDR2 ANQGSEA. Trimming took 7 bases from V and 1 from J, leaving 17 bases between them. CDR3 in amino acids: CSALSWGRSYEQYF. In DNA, the CDR3 is TGCAGCGCCCTATCGTGGGGCCGGTCCTACGAGCAGTACTTC.

This clonotype was observed a handful of times. V usage is TRBV4-3 and J usage is TRBJ2-2, with 8 positions matching TRBD2. CDR3 size: 15 residues. V trimming: 1 base; J trimming: 6 bases; junction bases outside the gene matches: 4. Germline V lookup: CDR1 LGHNA, CDR2 YSLEER. CDR3 nucleotide sequence: TGCGCCAGCAGCCAAGCCGGGAGGGCCGCCGGGGAGCTGTTTTTT. This codes for CASSQAGRAAGELFF.

This chain links TRBV7-8 with TRBJ1-1; perhaps TRBD1 as D (6 bases). Germline V gene data show CDR1 as SGHVS and CDR2 as FQNEAQ. The length of the CDR3 is 14 residues. V was trimmed by 2 bases and J by 5 bases, leaving 12 bases between them. This CDR3 reads CASSLKGVSTEAFF. The CDR3 DNA sequence: TGTGCCAGCAGCTTAAAGGGGGTTAGTACTGAAGCTTTCTTT.

This clonotype was observed a handful of times. J is TRBJ2-7 and V is TRBV7-2; 7 bases line up with TRBD1. The germline CDR1 and CDR2 sequences are SGHTA and FQGNSA. The CDR3 sequence is 15 residues long. With V trimmed by 5 bases and J by 0 bases, 7 bases remained unmatched. In DNA form, the CDR3 reads TGTGCCAGCAGCACCCACAACAGGGGCTCCTACGAGCAGTACTTC. This translates into CASSTHNRGSYEQYF.